This T cell receptor (beta chain) was recorded in a study of human T cells and chemical hapten exposure. Study details: The sensitizer, 2% DPC, was used on around 2 cm by around 2 cm of upper inner arm skin. Study results and caveats: Alopecia was present in the donors, so their immune response may differ from healthy people's. A positive correlation with patch test score was found for PT1 expanded TCR counts.

This sample's time point: patch test 1, 2 weeks after DPC sensitization. Treatment here: therapeutic diphenylcyclopropenone sensitization with weekly scalp DPC. V shed 6 bases, J shed 0 bases, and the junction held 6 bases outside the gene matches. Per germline, CDR1 SQVTM and CDR2 ANQGSEA. The CDR3 sequence is 14 residues long. In regard to this clonotype: Its antigen is not known.

In TCRdb, the RACE reads were re-called with MiXCR into one record per CDR3 protein. The data show 75,000 to 100,000 distinct CDR3 sequences, over 10% seen once. The origin of this receptor is a woman aged 35 to 49 with alopecia areata. Some clones in this sample may be carry-over from other donors' samples. The sample in question was whole blood, obtained in connection with sensitization to the hapten diphenylcyclopropenone (DPC). The rearrangement uses TRBV29-1 and TRBJ2-5; 8 nucleotides line up with TRBD1. The CDR3 protein is CSVADRVNQETQYF. CDR3 DNA sequence: TGCAGCGTGGCGGACAGGGTAAACCAAGAGACCCAGTACTTC.